By proportion, the clone carrying this T cell receptor beta chain is medium-sized (0.01 to 0.1%). The data stem from a study of spatial heterogeneity in lung cancer. CDR1 LGHNA and CDR2 YSLEER come from the germline V gene. The germline V and J ends were trimmed by 1 base and 0 bases, with 9 bases remaining between them. The CDR3 extends over 15 amino acids. Time point noted: sample taken at primary tumor resection. Unsorted whole RNA samples from tumor, nontumor lung or frozen PBMC were sequenced. TCRdb fed the 5' RACE reads into MiXCR, producing one record per CDR3 protein. Of approximately 6,900 distinct CDR3 sequences listed, 3.5% to 4.5% are singletons.

This TCR was sampled from a female donor with early-stage non-small cell lung cancer. Sample: normal lung tissue next to the tumor, taken at surgery. The V call is TRBV4-3, the J call TRBJ1-2, with D uncertain. CDR3 bases: TGCGCCAGCAGCCAAGTCGTTGGGGCTAACTATGGCTACACCTTC. Translation gives CASSQVVGANYGYTF.